This T cell receptor (beta chain) was documented in a study of T cells in Graves' hyperthyroidism and ophthalmopathy. General study results and limits: Separation of ophthalmopathy from stable hyperthyroidism was achieved by a 13 V-J model.

V lost 1 base, J lost 9 bases, and 12 bases lay in between. Germline CDR1 and CDR2: LGHDT and YNNKEL (reference sequence). The CDR3 extends over 13 amino acids. There are many counts of this clonotype. The antigen is unknown. TCR beta CDR3 region amplification was performed from RNA transcripts. With the HTBI primer set, the TCR CDR3 went through a first round of RT-PCR. TCRdb itself ran the multiplex PCR reads through MiXCR, one entry per CDR3 protein. Of about 92,000 distinct CDR3 sequences listed, around 52% are singletons. This clonotype was obtained from a woman in her 40s with Graves' hyperthyroidism. The material sequenced was blood. V and J are TRBV3-1 and TRBJ1-1; D may be TRBD1 (5 bases). The CDR3 DNA sequence: TGTGCCAGCAGCCAAGGGGAAGAGGGGCAAGCTTTCTTT. Protein sequence: CASSQGEEGQAFF.